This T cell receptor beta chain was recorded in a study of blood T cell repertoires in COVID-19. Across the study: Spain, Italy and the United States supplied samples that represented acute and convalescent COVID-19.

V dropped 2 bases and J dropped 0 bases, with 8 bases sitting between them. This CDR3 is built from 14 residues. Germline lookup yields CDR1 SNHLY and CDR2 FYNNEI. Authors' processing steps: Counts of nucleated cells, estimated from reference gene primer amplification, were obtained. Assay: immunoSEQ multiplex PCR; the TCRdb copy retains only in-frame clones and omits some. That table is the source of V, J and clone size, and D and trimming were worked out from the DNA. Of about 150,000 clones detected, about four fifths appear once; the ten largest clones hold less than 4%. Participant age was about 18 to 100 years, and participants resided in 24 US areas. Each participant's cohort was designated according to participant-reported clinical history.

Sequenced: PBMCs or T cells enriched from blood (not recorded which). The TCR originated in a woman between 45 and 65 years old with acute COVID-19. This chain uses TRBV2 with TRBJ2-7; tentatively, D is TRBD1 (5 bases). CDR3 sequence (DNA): TGTGCCAGCAGTGAAATCCAGGGCTCCTACGAGCAGTACTTC. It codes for CASSEIQGSYEQYF. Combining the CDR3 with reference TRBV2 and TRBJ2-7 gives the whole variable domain EPEVTQTPSHQVTQMGQEVILRCVPISNHLYFYWYRQILGQKVEFLVSFYNNEISEKSEIFDDQFSVERPDGSNFTLKIRSTKLEDSAMYFCASSEIQGSYEQYFGPGTRLTVT.